A selection of T cell receptor beta chains follows, all from one sample in a study of T cells in Graves' hyperthyroidism and ophthalmopathy. MiXCR, run by TCRdb on the multiplex PCR reads, gives a single entry per CDR3 protein. The table records around 760,000 distinct CDR3 sequences, 30% to 40% of them present only once. Sequenced sample: blood. These receptor sequences come from a woman in her thirties or forties with Graves' hyperthyroidism. The CDR3 runs from the conserved cysteine through the conserved F or W. A D gene is named only where the DNA matches it firmly. Not every row has a clone size; where given, it reads once, few, many or a size class.

d_gene: TRBD2
v_gene: TRBV19
abundance: -
j_gene: TRBJ2-5
CDR3aa: CASSTGTSGGGAETQYF
CDR3nt: TGTGCCAGTAGTACAGGGACTAGCGGGGGCGGAGCCGAGACCCAGTACTTC

d_gene: -
v_gene: TRBV6-6
abundance: many
j_gene: TRBJ1-1
CDR3aa: CASTYRQEMNTEAFF
CDR3nt: TGTGCCAGCACCTACAGACAGGAGATGAACACTGAAGCTTTCTTT

d_gene: TRBD1
v_gene: TRBV20-1
abundance: -
j_gene: TRBJ2-5
CDR3aa: CSLDPGGYQPQYF
CDR3nt: TGCAGTTTGGATCCAGGGGGTTATCAGCCCCAGTACTTC

d_gene: -
v_gene: TRBV7-9
abundance: many
j_gene: TRBJ1-6
CDR3aa: CASSLVTGGLLNSPLHF
CDR3nt: TGTGCCAGCAGCCTCGTGACAGGAGGACTCTTAAATTCACCCCTCCACTTT

d_gene: TRBD1
v_gene: TRBV9
abundance: -
j_gene: TRBJ1-2
CDR3aa: CAELQGDYGYTF
CDR3nt: TGTGCCGAGTTACAGGGGGACTATGGCTACACCTTC

d_gene: -
v_gene: TRBV27
abundance: few
j_gene: TRBJ1-5
CDR3aa: CASSLLRREKYSNQPQHF
CDR3nt: TGTGCCAGCAGTTTACTGAGACGGGAAAAGTATAGCAATCAGCCCCAGCATTTT

d_gene: -
v_gene: TRBV6-2/TRBV6-3
abundance: -
j_gene: TRBJ1-1
CDR3aa: CASSNADSKNTEAFF
CDR3nt: TGTGCCAGCAGTAACGCGGACAGCAAGAACACTGAAGCTTTCTTT

d_gene: -
v_gene: TRBV7-8
abundance: few
j_gene: TRBJ2-5
CDR3aa: CASSSAALKGETQYF
CDR3nt: TGTGCCAGCAGCTCAGCGGCCCTCAAGGGGGAGACCCAGTACTTC

d_gene: -
v_gene: TRBV20-1
abundance: many
j_gene: TRBJ1-1
CDR3aa: CSALGWGRYEAFF
CDR3nt: TGCAGTGCTCTAGGATGGGGGCGTTATGAAGCTTTCTTT

d_gene: -
v_gene: TRBV5-6
abundance: -
j_gene: TRBJ1-6
CDR3aa: CASSLKWAGNSPLHF
CDR3nt: TGTGCCAGCAGCTTGAAATGGGCGGGGAATTCACCCCTCCACTTT

d_gene: TRBD1
v_gene: TRBV7-2
abundance: -
j_gene: TRBJ1-3
CDR3aa: CASSLARQGVLSGNTIYF
CDR3nt: TGTGCCAGCAGCTTAGCGAGGCAGGGGGTGCTCTCTGGAAACACCATATATTTT

d_gene: TRBD1
v_gene: TRBV9
abundance: few
j_gene: TRBJ1-1
CDR3aa: CASSVLGTGGNTEAFF
CDR3nt: TGTGCCAGCAGCGTACTAGGAACAGGGGGGAACACTGAAGCTTTCTTT

d_gene: TRBD2
v_gene: TRBV5-6
abundance: -
j_gene: TRBJ2-7
CDR3aa: CASSPLAPGLAGGPREQYF
CDR3nt: TGTGCCAGCAGCCCGCTTGCTCCGGGACTAGCGGGGGGGCCACGCGAGCAGTACTTC

d_gene: TRBD1
v_gene: TRBV29-1
abundance: -
j_gene: TRBJ1-5
CDR3aa: CSLGRQGGQPQHF
CDR3nt: TGCAGCTTAGGCCGACAGGGCGGACAGCCCCAGCATTTT

d_gene: TRBD1
v_gene: TRBV6-1
abundance: -
j_gene: TRBJ1-1
CDR3aa: CASSPAGTGLNTEAFF
CDR3nt: TGTGCCAGCAGTCCGGCCGGGACAGGGCTGAACACTGAAGCTTTCTTT

d_gene: -
v_gene: TRBV28
abundance: once
j_gene: TRBJ1-6
CDR3aa: CASSLSPANSPLHF
CDR3nt: TGTGCCAGCAGTTTATCCCCGGCGAATTCACCCCTCCACTTT

d_gene: -
v_gene: TRBV6-5
abundance: many
j_gene: TRBJ1-2
CDR3aa: CASSYSVVYGYTF
CDR3nt: TGTGCCAGCAGTTACTCAGTAGTCTATGGCTACACCTTC

d_gene: -
v_gene: TRBV7-9
abundance: many
j_gene: TRBJ2-7
CDR3aa: CASSPSGRDYEQYF
CDR3nt: TGTGCCAGCAGCCCATCGGGACGGGACTACGAGCAGTACTTC

d_gene: -
v_gene: TRBV7-8
abundance: many
j_gene: TRBJ2-2
CDR3aa: CASSLARLAGELFF
CDR3nt: TGTGCCAGCAGCTTAGCGAGGCTAGCCGGGGAGCTGTTTTTT

d_gene: TRBD2
v_gene: TRBV20-1
abundance: once
j_gene: TRBJ2-5
CDR3aa: CSARGMLAGEETQYF
CDR3nt: TGCAGTGCTAGAGGGATGCTAGCGGGGGAAGAGACCCAGTACTTC

d_gene: TRBD1
v_gene: TRBV5-1
abundance: -
j_gene: TRBJ1-1
CDR3aa: CASSFRGTVNTEASF
CDR3nt: TGCGCCAGCAGCTTTAGGGGGACAGTGAACACTGAAGCTTCCTTT

d_gene: -
v_gene: TRBV7-2
abundance: many
j_gene: TRBJ1-1
CDR3aa: CASSPWTETTEAFF
CDR3nt: TGTGCCAGCAGCCCTTGGACGGAGACCACTGAAGCTTTCTTT

d_gene: TRBD1
v_gene: TRBV27
abundance: few
j_gene: TRBJ1-2
CDR3aa: CASKFIGTAYGYTF
CDR3nt: TGTGCCAGCAAATTTATCGGGACAGCCTATGGCTACACCTTC

d_gene: -
v_gene: TRBV7-7
abundance: -
j_gene: TRBJ2-3
CDR3aa: CASSPQEASTDTQYF
CDR3nt: TGTGCTAGCAGCCCCCAAGAGGCTAGCACAGATACGCAGTATTTT

d_gene: -
v_gene: TRBV2
abundance: many
j_gene: TRBJ1-1
CDR3aa: CASSEVGLGGEAFF
CDR3nt: TGTGCCAGCAGTGAAGTGGGCTTAGGGGGTGAAGCTTTCTTT

d_gene: -
v_gene: TRBV25-1
abundance: -
j_gene: TRBJ2-3
CDR3aa: CATDGDTQYF
CDR3nt: TGTGCCACTGACGGAGATACGCAGTATTTT

d_gene: -
v_gene: TRBV7-9
abundance: -
j_gene: TRBJ1-2
CDR3aa: CASSSGYTF
CDR3nt: TGTGCCAGCAGCTCTGGCTACACCTTC

d_gene: -
v_gene: TRBV7-9
abundance: many
j_gene: TRBJ1-4
CDR3aa: CASSLAGRGGEKLFF
CDR3nt: TGTGCCAGCAGCTTAGCAGGGAGGGGAGGTGAAAAACTGTTTTTT

d_gene: TRBD1
v_gene: TRBV5-4
abundance: many
j_gene: TRBJ2-7
CDR3aa: CASSHDRGEQYF
CDR3nt: TGTGCCAGCAGCCACGACAGGGGCGAGCAGTACTTC